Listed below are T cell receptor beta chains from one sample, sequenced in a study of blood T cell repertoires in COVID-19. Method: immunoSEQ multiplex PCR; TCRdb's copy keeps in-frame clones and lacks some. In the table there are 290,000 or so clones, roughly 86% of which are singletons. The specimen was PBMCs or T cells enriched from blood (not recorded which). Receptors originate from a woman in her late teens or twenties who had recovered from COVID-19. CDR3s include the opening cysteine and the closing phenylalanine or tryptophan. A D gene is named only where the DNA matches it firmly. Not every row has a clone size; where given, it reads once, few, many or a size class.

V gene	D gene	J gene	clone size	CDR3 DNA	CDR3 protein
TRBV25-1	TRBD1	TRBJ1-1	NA	TGTGCCAGCAGTTTAAATCCGGGGGACAGCACTGAAGCTTTCTTT	CASSLNPGDSTEAFF
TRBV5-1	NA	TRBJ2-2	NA	TGCGCCAGCAGCTTGGACACAGGGACCACCGGGGAGCTGTTTTTT	CASSLDTGTTGELFF
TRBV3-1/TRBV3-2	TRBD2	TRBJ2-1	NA	TGTGCCAGCAGCCTACCTCAAGCGGGAGGAAAGTTCTTC	CASSLPQAGGKFF
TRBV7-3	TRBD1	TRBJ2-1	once	TGTGCCAGCCGCGGGACAGGGTCCAATGAGCAGTTCTTC	CASRGTGSNEQFF
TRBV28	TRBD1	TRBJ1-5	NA	TGTGCCAGCCGACAGGGTTATAGCAATCAGCCCCAGCATTTT	CASRQGYSNQPQHF
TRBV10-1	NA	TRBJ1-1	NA	TGCGCCAGCAGTGACAGGGTGGACACTGAAGCTTTCTTT	CASSDRVDTEAFF
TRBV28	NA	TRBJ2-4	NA	TGTGCCAGCAGTTTCCAGGGAAAAAACATTCAGTACTTC	CASSFQGKNIQYF
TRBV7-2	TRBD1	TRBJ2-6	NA	TGTGCCAGCAGCGCGTACAGGGGTGGGGCCAACGTCCTGACTTTC	CASSAYRGGANVLTF
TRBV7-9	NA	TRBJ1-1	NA	TGTGCCAGCAGCTTAAGAAACAGGGCGGACACTGAAGCTTTCTTT	CASSLRNRADTEAFF
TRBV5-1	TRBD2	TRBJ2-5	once	TGCGCCAGCAGCTTGGTAGCGGGAGCCTACCAAGAGACCCAGTACTTC	CASSLVAGAYQETQYF
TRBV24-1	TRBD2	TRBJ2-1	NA	TGTGCCACCAGTGGCGGGAGGAGCTCCTACAATGAGCAGTTCTTC	CATSGGRSSYNEQFF
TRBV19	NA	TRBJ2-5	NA	TGTGCCACTGGAGCTGCCCAAACCCAGTACTTC	CATGAAQTQYF
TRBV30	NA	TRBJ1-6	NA	TGTGCCTGGAGTGGGGGTACAGGGAATTCACCCCTCCACTTT	CAWSGGTGNSPLHF
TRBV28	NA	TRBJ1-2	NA	TGTGCCAGCAGTTCGGGGGGGGTGTCCACCTTC	CASSSGGVSTF
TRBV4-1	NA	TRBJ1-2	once	TGCGCCAGCAGCCAAGATAGCCTTAACCCCAACTATGGCTACACCTTC	CASSQDSLNPNYGYTF
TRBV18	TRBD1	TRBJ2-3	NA	TGTGCCAGCTCTCTCCGTTCAAGGACAGGGGTAGATACGCAGTATTTT	CASSLRSRTGVDTQYF
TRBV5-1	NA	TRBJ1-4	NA	TGCGCCAGCAGCCCAAGCGGTATAGGGAGTAACGGTGAAAAACTGTTTTTT	CASSPSGIGSNGEKLFF